This T cell receptor beta chain was found in a study of a mutant IDH1 vaccine in newly diagnosed glioma. Broader study findings: Any relationship between pseudoprogression and changes in top peripheral T cell clonotypes seemed absent.

Time point indicated: baseline, week 1 (first vaccination visit). Documented treatment: pre-vaccination baseline after standard-of-care therapy. The method was immunoSEQ multiplex PCR; TCRdb's version includes in-frame clones alone and lacks a portion of them. The sample shows about 35,000 clones, approximately 80% of them seen only once. Germline CDR1 SGHNT, CDR2 YENEEA. The ends were cut back, 3 bases at V and 2 bases at J, with 15 bases in the middle. The CDR3 is 16 amino acids. Concerning this clone itself: Its antigen is still unknown.

The chain couples TRBV11-3 to TRBJ2-3, with unresolved D. Sample: peripheral blood mononuclear cells (PBMCs), taken from a glioma patient treated with radiotherapy, temozolomide or both. This TCR was sampled from a man aged 50-59 years with glioma. Some clones in this sample may be carry-over from other donors' samples. CDR3 nucleotide sequence: TGTGCCAGCAGCTTTTCATATGGGCCGAACACAGATACGCAGTATTTT. Protein product: CASSFSYGPNTDTQYF.